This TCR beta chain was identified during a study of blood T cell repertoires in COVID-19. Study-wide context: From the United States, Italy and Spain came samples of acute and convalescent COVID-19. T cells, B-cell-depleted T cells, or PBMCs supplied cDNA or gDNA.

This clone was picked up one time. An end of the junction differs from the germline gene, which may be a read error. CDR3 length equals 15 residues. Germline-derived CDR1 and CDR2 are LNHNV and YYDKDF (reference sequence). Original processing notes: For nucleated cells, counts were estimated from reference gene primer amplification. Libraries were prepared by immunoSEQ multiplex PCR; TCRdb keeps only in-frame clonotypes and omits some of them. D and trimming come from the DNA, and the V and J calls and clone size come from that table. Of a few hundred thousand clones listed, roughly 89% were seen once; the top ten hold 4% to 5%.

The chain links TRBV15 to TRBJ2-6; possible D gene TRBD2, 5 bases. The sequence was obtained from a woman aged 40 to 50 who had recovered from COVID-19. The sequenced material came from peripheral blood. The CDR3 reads CATSRVGHGVNVLTF. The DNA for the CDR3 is TGTGCCACCAGCAGAGTGGGTCACGGGGTCAACGTCCTGACTTTC.